This T cell receptor beta chain is from a study of OX40 agonist ivuxolimab in advanced cancers. Excluded were patients having autoimmune disease history or systemic immunosuppression. The study's findings and limits: CD8+ T cells were the subset that, on average, had more expanded clones than CD4+. Among expanded peripheral T cells, antigen specificity went undetermined.

V was clipped by 6 bases and J by 9 bases, with 15 bases between them. The CDR3 covers 13 residues. Germline V gene data show CDR1 as LNHDA and CDR2 as SQIVND (reference sequence). Produced via immunoSEQ multiplex PCR; TCRdb's table is partial and in-frame only. The sample holds tens of thousands of clones, about 82% seen once. Concerning this clone: Its antigen is not known.

This rearrangement joins TRBV19 to TRBJ1-5; no clear D gene. The sequence was collected from an adult with an advanced solid tumor such as melanoma, head and neck, liver or kidney cancer. Specimen: CD4+ or CD8+ T cells sorted from blood, collected in a trial of the OX40 agonist ivuxolimab. CDR3 protein: CASSSGIGMPQHF. CDR3 bases: TGTGCCAGTAGCTCGGGCATCGGGATGCCCCAGCATTTT.